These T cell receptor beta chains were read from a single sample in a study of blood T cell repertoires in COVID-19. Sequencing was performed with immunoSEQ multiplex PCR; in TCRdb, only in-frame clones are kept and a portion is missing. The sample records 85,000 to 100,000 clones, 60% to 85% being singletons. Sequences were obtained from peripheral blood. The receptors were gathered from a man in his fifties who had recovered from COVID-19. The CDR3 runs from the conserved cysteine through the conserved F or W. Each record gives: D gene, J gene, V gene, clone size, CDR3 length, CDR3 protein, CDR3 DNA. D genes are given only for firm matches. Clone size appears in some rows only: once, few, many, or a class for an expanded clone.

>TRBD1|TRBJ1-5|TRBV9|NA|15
CASSSTDRGDQPQHF
TGTGCCAGCAGCTCAACGGACAGGGGCGATCAGCCCCAGCATTTT
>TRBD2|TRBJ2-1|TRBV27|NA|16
CASSGLAGGTRNEQFF
TGTGCCAGCAGTGGACTAGCGGGGGGGACTAGGAATGAGCAGTTCTTC
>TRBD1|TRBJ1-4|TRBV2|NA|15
CASSEAGTGGVKLFF
TGTGCCAGCAGTGAAGCCGGGACAGGGGGCGTAAAACTGTTTTTT
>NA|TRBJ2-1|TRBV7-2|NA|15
CASSPRPSAYNEQFF
TGTGCCAGCAGCCCCCGCCCGAGCGCCTACAATGAGCAGTTCTTC
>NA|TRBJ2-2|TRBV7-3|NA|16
CASSLLGQPNTGELFF
TGTGCCAGCAGCTTACTCGGACAACCGAACACCGGGGAGCTGTTTTTT
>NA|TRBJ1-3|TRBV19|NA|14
CASSIDAGGNTIYF
TGTGCCAGTAGTATAGACGCCGGGGGAAACACCATATATTTT
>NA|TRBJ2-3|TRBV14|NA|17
CASSQDPRGRTKDTQYF
TGTGCCAGCAGCCAAGATCCCAGGGGACGAACCAAGGATACGCAGTATTTT
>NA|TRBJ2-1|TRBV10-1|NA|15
CASSQEAGATPGLFF
TGCGCCAGCAGTCAGGAGGCGGGGGCGACTCCAGGCCTGTTCTTC
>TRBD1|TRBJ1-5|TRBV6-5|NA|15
CASRDGQAINQPQHF
TGTGCCAGCAGGGACGGACAGGCGATCAATCAGCCCCAGCATTTT
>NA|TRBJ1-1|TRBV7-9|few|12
CASSHLNTEAFF
TGTGCCAGCAGCCACTTGAACACTGAAGCTTTCTTT
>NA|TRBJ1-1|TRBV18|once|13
CASSPPFNTEAFF
TGTGCCAGCTCACCCCCATTCAACACTGAAGCTTTCTTT
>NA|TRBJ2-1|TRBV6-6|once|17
CASSPRPSGLLLNEQFF
TGTGCCAGCAGTCCGAGGCCCTCGGGACTGTTACTCAATGAGCAGTTCTTC
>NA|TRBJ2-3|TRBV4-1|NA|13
CASSWGPTDTQYF
TGCGCCAGCAGCTGGGGGCCGACAGATACGCAGTATTTT
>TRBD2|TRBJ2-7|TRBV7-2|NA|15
CASSLQGSGRLEQYF
TGTGCCAGCAGCTTACAGGGTAGCGGGAGGTTGGAGCAGTACTTC
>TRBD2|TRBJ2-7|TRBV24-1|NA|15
CATSDSSGSTYEQYF
TGTGCCACCAGTGATTCTAGCGGATCGACCTACGAGCAGTACTTC
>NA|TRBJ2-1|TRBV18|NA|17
CASSPLIARVIRNEQFF
TGTGCCAGCTCACCTCTAATCGCTAGAGTAATACGCAATGAGCAGTTCTTC
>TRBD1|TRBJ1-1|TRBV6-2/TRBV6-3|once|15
CASSSGGQLRGYAFF
TGTGCCAGCAGTTCCGGGGGACAGCTCCGGGGGTATGCTTTCTTT
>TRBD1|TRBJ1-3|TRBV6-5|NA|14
CASRKTGLGNTIYF
TGTGCCAGCAGGAAGACAGGGTTGGGAAACACCATATATTTT
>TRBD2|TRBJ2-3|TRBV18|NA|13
CASLLAGVDTQYF
TGTGCCTCCCTACTAGCGGGAGTAGATACGCAGTATTTT
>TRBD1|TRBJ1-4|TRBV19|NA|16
CASRATGRRYNEKLFF
TGTGCCAGTAGGGCGACAGGGAGGCGGTATAATGAAAAACTGTTTTTT
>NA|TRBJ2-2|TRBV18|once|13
CASSPEKTGELFF
TGTGCCAGCTCCCCGGAGAAGACCGGGGAGCTGTTTTTT
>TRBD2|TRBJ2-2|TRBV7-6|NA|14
CASRTGGLFGELFF
TGTGCCAGCAGGACGGGAGGGCTCTTCGGGGAGCTGTTTTTT
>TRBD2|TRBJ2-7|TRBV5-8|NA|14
CASSLVVSGNEQYF
TGTGCCAGCAGCTTGGTCGTTAGCGGGAACGAGCAGTACTTC
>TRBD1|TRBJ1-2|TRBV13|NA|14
CASSLDGTADGYTF
TGTGCCAGCAGCTTAGACGGGACAGCAGATGGCTACACCTTC
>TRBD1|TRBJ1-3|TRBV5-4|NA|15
CASSLSTGTGNTIYF
TGTGCCAGCAGCTTGTCGACAGGGACGGGAAACACCATATATTTT
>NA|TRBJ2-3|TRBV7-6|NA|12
CASSPGADTQYF
TGTGCCAGCAGCCCGGGGGCAGATACGCAGTATTTT
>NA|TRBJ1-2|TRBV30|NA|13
CAWSVQGIGGYTF
TGTGCCTGGAGTGTCCAGGGGATAGGTGGCTACACCTTC
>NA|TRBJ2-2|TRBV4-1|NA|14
CASSQPTSPGELFF
TGCGCCAGCAGCCAACCGACTAGTCCCGGGGAGCTGTTTTTT
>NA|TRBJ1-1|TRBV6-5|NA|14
CASKGGVGFTEAFF
TGTGCCAGCAAAGGGGGAGTCGGTTTCACTGAAGCTTTCTTT
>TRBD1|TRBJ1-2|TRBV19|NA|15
CASTRGGTENYGYTF
TGTGCCAGTACACGTGGCGGGACAGAGAACTATGGCTACACCTTC
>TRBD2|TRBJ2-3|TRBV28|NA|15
CASSPSGSLTDTQCF
TGTGCCAGCAGCCCTAGCGGGAGTCTGACAGATACGCAGTGTTTT
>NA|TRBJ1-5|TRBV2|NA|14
CASSVKQGNQPQHF
TGTGCCAGCAGTGTAAAACAGGGTAATCAGCCCCAGCATTTT
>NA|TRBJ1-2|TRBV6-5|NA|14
CASSYSLERNGYTF
TGTGCCAGCAGTTACTCGTTGGAGCGAAATGGCTACACCTTC
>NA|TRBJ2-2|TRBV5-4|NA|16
CASSLPGSRVAGELFF
TGTGCCAGCAGCCTACCCGGGAGCAGGGTTGCCGGGGAGCTGTTTTTT
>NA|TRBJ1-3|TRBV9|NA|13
CASSVDRGNTIYF
TGTGCCAGCAGCGTAGACCGGGGAAACACCATATATTTT
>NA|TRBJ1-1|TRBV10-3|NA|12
CAISVGNTEAFF
TGTGCCATCAGTGTCGGGAACACTGAAGCTTTCTTT
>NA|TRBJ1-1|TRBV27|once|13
CASSLVGAPRAFF
TGTGCCAGCAGTTTGGTAGGGGCCCCACGGGCTTTCTTT
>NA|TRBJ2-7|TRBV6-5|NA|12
CASRARFYEQYF
TGTGCCAGCAGAGCACGATTCTACGAGCAGTACTTC
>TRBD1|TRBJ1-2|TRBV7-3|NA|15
CASSLIPGGNYGYTF
TGTGCCAGCAGCTTAATACCAGGGGGCAACTATGGCTACACCTTC
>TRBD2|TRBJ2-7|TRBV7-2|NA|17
CASSELVAGGLMKEQYF
TGTGCCAGCAGCGAGCTCGTAGCGGGAGGGCTGATGAAGGAGCAGTACTTC
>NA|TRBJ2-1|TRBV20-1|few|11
CSASRGVEQFF
TGCAGCGCCAGCAGGGGGGTTGAGCAGTTCTTC
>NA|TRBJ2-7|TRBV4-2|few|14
CASSQDLIGYEQYF
TGTGCCAGCAGCCAAGACTTAATCGGCTACGAGCAGTACTTC
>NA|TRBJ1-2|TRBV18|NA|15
CASSLLTEGNYGYTF
TGTGCCAGCTCACTTTTAACCGAGGGAAACTATGGCTACACCTTC